This T cell receptor beta chain comes out of a study of beta chain features in type 1 diabetes. Regarding the study as a whole: Within patients, naive, central memory and Treg TCRB repertoires seemed more similar than within healthy donors. Since sequencing was performed on cDNA, cells with high TCR expression could be over-represented.

The authors reverse transcribed all of the isolated RNA, so sequencing captured expressed TCRB transcripts. Average reads for naive, central memory and regulatory T cell samples were about 3.57 million. The repertoire was sequenced with immunoSEQ multiplex PCR; TCRdb's copy has only in-frame clones and lacks some. Among about 140,000 clones listed, 6.9% were seen once. CDR1 is DFQATT and CDR2 is SNEGSKA in the germline V gene (reference sequence). Trimming removed 6 bases from V and 4 bases from J; junction bases left unmatched: 2. CDR3 length: 11 amino acids. A remark on this clone: As yet, its antigen is unknown.

Sequenced: central memory CD4+ T cells from blood. The rearrangement links TRBV20-1 to TRBJ2-7, with TRBD2 matching over 8 bases. This clonotype originated in a woman aged 25 to 45 in good health. The CDR3 sequence: CSALAEYEQYF. CDR3 nucleotide sequence: TGCAGTGCACTAGCGGAATACGAGCAGTACTTC.